The clone carrying this T cell receptor beta chain has only one observation. This specimen belongs to a study of blood T cell repertoires in COVID-19. The CDR3 loop spans 16 amino acids. Trimming stripped 0 bases from V and 0 bases from J, with 12 bases between. CDR1 is LGHNA and CDR2 is YNFKEQ in the germline V gene. In the authors' methods: Estimates of nucleated cell counts were drawn from the amplification of reference gene primers. The data were produced by immunoSEQ multiplex PCR, yet TCRdb's version contains in-frame clones alone and is incomplete. The V and J calls and clone size come from that table; D and trimming were worked out from the DNA. The table shows about 260,000 clones, with around 89% occurring only once.

The sample taken for sequencing was peripheral blood. This sequence was found in a man between 60 and 70 years old who had recovered from COVID-19. J is TRBJ2-7 and V is TRBV4-2, with D maybe TRBD2 (6 bases). CDR3 sequence: CASSQDGGASSYEQYF. CDR3 in DNA: TGTGCCAGCAGCCAAGATGGCGGGGCTAGCTCCTACGAGCAGTACTTC.